Listed below are T cell receptor beta chains from one sample, sequenced in a study of T cells in Graves' hyperthyroidism and ophthalmopathy. TCRdb redid the calling of the multiplex PCR reads with MiXCR, one entry per CDR3 protein. The sample records around 420,000 distinct CDR3 sequences, less than 20% being singletons. Sequenced material: blood. The source is a young woman with Graves' hyperthyroidism. CDR3s include the opening cysteine and the closing phenylalanine or tryptophan. D genes are given only for firm matches. Rows may omit the clone size; those that give it use once, few, many or a size class.

>NA|NA|TRBV5-6|TRBJ1-6
TGTGCCAGCAGCTCACGGGACGGAGATTCACCCCTCCACTTT
CASSSRDGDSPLHF
>NA|few|TRBV5-1|TRBJ1-3
TGTGCCAGCGCACGGGGGTCAGGGGTAGAAAACACCATATATTTT
CASARGSGVENTIYF
>NA|many|TRBV18|TRBJ1-1
TGTGCCAGCTCACCTCTGGGCTCTTGGGGAAGCACTGAAGCTTTCTTT
CASSPLGSWGSTEAFF
>TRBD1|many|TRBV13|TRBJ2-3
TGTGCCAGCAGCTCCGACACCCGGGACAGGGCCACAGATACGCAGTATTTT
CASSSDTRDRATDTQYF
>TRBD1|once|TRBV4-2|TRBJ2-3
TGTGCCAGCAGCCCCGACAAATACAGGGGATGGAACCAACGTTTCGGCACAGATACGCAGTATTTT
CASSPDKYRGWNQRFGTDTQYF
>TRBD2|many|TRBV20-1|TRBJ2-3
TGCAGTGCTAGCCGCTACGGACTAGCGGGAGGAGGGGTGGCCACAGATACGCAGTATTTT
CSASRYGLAGGGVATDTQYF
>NA|many|TRBV11-2|TRBJ1-5
TGTGCCAGCAGCTTAGATGGTGGGAGCAATCAGCCCCAGCATTTT
CASSLDGGSNQPQHF
>NA|few|TRBV10-3|TRBJ1-1
TGTGCCGGCGGGACAAGGAACACTGAAGCTTTCTTT
CAGGTRNTEAFF
>TRBD2|many|TRBV7-8|TRBJ2-1
TGTGCCAGCAGCTTATCCCTAGCGGGAGGGGGTACCTACAATGAGCAGTTCTTC
CASSLSLAGGGTYNEQFF
>TRBD1|NA|TRBV29-1|TRBJ2-1
TGCAGCGTTGAAGGTCAAGAGGACAGGAGATACAATGAGCAGTTCTTC
CSVEGQEDRRYNEQFF
>TRBD2|few|TRBV20-1|TRBJ2-7
TGCAGTGCTAGAGATCTGGGGGGGACCAGCTACGAGCAGTACTTC
CSARDLGGTSYEQYF
>TRBD2|few|TRBV5-1|TRBJ2-2
TGCGCCAGCAGCTCCGGACTAGCGGGAAAGGACACCGGGGAGCTGTTTTTT
CASSSGLAGKDTGELFF
>TRBD2|many|TRBV20-1|TRBJ2-7
TGCAGTGCTATTCGGACTAGCGTGGGGGTTTGGGAGCAGTACTTC
CSAIRTSVGVWEQYF